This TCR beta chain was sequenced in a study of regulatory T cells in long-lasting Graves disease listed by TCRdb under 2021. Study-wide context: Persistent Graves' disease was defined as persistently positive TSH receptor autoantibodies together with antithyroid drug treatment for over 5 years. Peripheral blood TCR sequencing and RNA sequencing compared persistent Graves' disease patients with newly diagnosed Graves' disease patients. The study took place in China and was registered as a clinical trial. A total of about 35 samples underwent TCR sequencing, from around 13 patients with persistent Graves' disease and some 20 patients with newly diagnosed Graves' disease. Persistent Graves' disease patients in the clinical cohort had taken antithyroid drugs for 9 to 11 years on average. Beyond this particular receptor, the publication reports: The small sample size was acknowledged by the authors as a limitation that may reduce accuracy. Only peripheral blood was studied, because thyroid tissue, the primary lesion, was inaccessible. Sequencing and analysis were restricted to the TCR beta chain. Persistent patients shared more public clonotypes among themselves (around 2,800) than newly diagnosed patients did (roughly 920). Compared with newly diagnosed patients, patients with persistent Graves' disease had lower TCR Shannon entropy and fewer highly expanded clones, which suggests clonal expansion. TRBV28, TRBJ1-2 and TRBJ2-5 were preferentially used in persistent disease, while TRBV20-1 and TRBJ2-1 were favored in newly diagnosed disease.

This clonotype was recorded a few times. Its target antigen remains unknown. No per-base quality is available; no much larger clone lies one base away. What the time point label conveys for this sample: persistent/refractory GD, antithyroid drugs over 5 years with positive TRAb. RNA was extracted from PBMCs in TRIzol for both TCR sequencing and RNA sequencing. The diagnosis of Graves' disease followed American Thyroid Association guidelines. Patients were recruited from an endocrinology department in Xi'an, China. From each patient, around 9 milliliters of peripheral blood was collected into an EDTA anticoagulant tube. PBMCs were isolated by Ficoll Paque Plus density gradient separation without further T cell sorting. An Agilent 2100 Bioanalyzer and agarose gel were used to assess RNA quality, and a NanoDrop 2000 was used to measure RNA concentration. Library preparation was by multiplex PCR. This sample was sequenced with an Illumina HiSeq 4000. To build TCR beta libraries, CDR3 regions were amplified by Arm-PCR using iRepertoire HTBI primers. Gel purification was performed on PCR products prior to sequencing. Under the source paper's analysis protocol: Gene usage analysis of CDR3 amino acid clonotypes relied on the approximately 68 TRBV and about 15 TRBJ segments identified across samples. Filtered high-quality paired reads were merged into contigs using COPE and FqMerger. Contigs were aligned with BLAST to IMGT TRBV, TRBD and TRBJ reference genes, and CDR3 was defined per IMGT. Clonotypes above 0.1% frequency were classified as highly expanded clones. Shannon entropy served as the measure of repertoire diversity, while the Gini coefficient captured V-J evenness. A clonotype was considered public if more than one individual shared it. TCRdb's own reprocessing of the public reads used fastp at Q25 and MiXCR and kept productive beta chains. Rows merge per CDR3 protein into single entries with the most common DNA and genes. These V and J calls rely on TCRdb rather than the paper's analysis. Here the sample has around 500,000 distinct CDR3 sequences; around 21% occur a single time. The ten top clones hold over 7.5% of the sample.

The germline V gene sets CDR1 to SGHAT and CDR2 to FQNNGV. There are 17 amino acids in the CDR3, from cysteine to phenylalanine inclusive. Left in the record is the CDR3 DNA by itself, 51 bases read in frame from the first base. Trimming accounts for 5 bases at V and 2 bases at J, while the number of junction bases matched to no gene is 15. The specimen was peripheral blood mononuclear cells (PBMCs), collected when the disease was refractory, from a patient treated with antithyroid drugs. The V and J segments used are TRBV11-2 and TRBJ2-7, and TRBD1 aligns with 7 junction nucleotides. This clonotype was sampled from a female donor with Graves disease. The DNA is TGTGCCAGCAGCCGAATCACTACCGGGACAGATACCTACGAGCAGTACTTC. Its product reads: CASSRITTGTDTYEQYF.